This T cell receptor beta chain was recorded in a study of shared clonotypes between healthy human individuals. Across the whole study: Contributing individuals were two females and a few males aged 18 to 49. Study findings and constraints: Although depth was large, rarefaction showed that sequencing of the sorted subsets was incomplete. Only blood samples were collected, and tissue repertoires likely differ.

CD45RA-negative memory and CD45RA+ naive subsets were split from the CD4+ cells. TCRdb keeps only in-frame clones here, not all; method: immunoSEQ multiplex PCR. The profile shows over 2 million clones, over 85% of them singletons. The CDR3 has 15 residues. The V gene's germline CDR1 is SGHDN and CDR2 FVKESK. J lost 4 bases, V lost 3 bases, and 7 bases had no gene match. As to this clone: No antigen is known for it.

Sequencing was done on a sample of naive CD4+ T cells sorted from blood. Subset meaning: CD45RA+ positively selected. The rearrangement links TRBV14 to TRBJ2-5; 8 bases match TRBD1. This receptor was taken from a man younger than 35 in good health. This CDR3 is CASSQRTGIVETQYF. The CDR3 DNA follows: TGTGCCAGCAGCCAGAGGACAGGGATCGTAGAGACCCAGTACTTC. Combining the CDR3 with reference TRBV14 and TRBJ2-5 gives the whole variable domain EAGVTQFPSHSVIEKGQTVTLRCDPISGHDNLYWYRRVMGKEIKFLLHFVKESKQDESGMPNNRFLAERTGGTYSTLKVQPAELEDSGVYFCASSQRTGIVETQYFGPGTRLLVL.